These 25 T cell receptor beta chains originate from one sample sequenced in a study of spatial heterogeneity in lung cancer. Time point given: blood at routine non-recurrence follow-up after resection. MiXCR, run by TCRdb on the 5' RACE reads, gives a single entry per CDR3 protein. The table has fewer than 20,000 distinct CDR3 sequences, 9% to 10% seen once. The source material was PBMCs, sampled at follow-up. The receptors stem from a male donor with early-stage non-small cell lung cancer.

This clonotype was seen a few times. The chain has TRBV7-8 and TRBJ2-7; 7 bases are a match to TRBD2. Germline V gives CDR1 SGHVS, CDR2 FQNEAQ. There are 16 residues in the CDR3. V was pared by 3 bases and J by 2 bases, with 10 bases of the junction left unmatched. The DNA for the CDR3 is TGTGCCAGCAGCTTCGGATCGGATGGGGGGGCCTACGAGCAGTACTTC. Its protein is CASSFGSDGGAYEQYF.

V and J are TRBV29-1 and TRBJ2-7; 8 positions agree with TRBD2. Germline V gives CDR1 SQVTM, CDR2 ANQGSEA. The CDR3 extends over 13 amino acids. Germline trimming cut 4 bases from V and 2 bases from J; bases unmatched to any gene: 4. CDR3 coding DNA: TGCAGCGTTGTTGGACTAGCCCCCTACGAGCAGTACTTC. Translating gives CSVVGLAPYEQYF.

The rearrangement links TRBV4-1 to TRBJ1-6; D may be TRBD1 (5 bases). V dropped 0 bases and J dropped 0 bases, with 9 bases sitting between them. The CDR3 totals 17 residues. The germline V gene has CDR1 MGHRA and CDR2 YSYEKL. CDR3 sequence reads: CASSQDRGSSYNSPLHF. The CDR3 region has the DNA TGCGCCAGCAGCCAAGATCGGGGGAGCTCCTATAATTCACCCCTCCACTTT.

This clonotype was picked up many times. The rearrangement joins TRBV6-4 to TRBJ2-2; D may be TRBD1 (6 bases). CDR1 is MRHNA, CDR2 SNTAGT, per germline. V was trimmed by 2 bases and J by 5 bases, leaving 21 bases between them. The CDR3 is 18 amino acids. CDR3 coding DNA: TGTGCCAGCAGTGACGCCCCAACTACAGGGTCGGAGACCGGGGAGCTGTTTTTT. This encodes CASSDAPTTGSETGELFF.

This clonotype was seen only a few times. The CDR3 reads CASSLEGGRDRGYTF. DNA for the CDR3: TGCGCCAGCAGCTTGGAGGGTGGCAGGGACCGCGGCTACACCTTC. V is TRBV5-1 and J is TRBJ1-2; TRBD1 might be the D (5 bases). V lost 0 bases and J lost 8, with 17 bases in between. The CDR3 extends over 15 amino acids. Germline V gene sequence: CDR1 SGHRS, CDR2 YFSETQ.

This clonotype was found a few times. The rearrangement joins TRBV6-2 or TRBV6-3 to TRBJ2-7; the D gene could be TRBD1 or TRBD2 (6 bases each). The length of the CDR3 is 15 residues. Per the germline V gene, CDR1 is MNHEY and CDR2 is SVGEGT. V shed 2 bases and J shed 6 bases, with 17 bases lying between them. The CDR3 is CASSYNREVPSEQYF. Here the CDR3 DNA reads TGTGCCAGCAGTTACAACAGGGAGGTACCATCCGAGCAGTACTTC.

The V call is TRBV10-3, the J call TRBJ1-1; the D is unclear. From germline, CDR1 is ENHRY and CDR2 SYGVKD. The length of the CDR3 is 14 residues. The V gene lost 2 bases and the J gene lost 4 bases, with 11 bases spanning the gap. CDR3 loop: CAISEGPGSTEAFF. The CDR3 nucleotides are TGTGCCATCAGTGAGGGACCGGGGAGCACTGAAGCTTTCTTT.

This clonotype was detected many times. The V gene is TRBV7-2, the J gene TRBJ2-5; D remains unclear. CDR1 is SGHTA and CDR2 is FQGNSA in the germline V gene. Trimming cost V 5 bases and J 5 bases, with 9 bases left between them. This CDR3 contains 12 residues. The CDR3 reads CASSKGRETQYF. The CDR3 DNA is TGTGCCAGCAGCAAAGGCCGGGAGACCCAGTACTTC.

This clonotype was recorded at least ten times. The chain carries TRBV12-3 or TRBV12-4 and TRBJ2-3; D uncertain. The V end lost 6 bases, the J end lost 0 bases, and 13 bases lay between the germline ends. This CDR3 spans 15 amino acids. DNA for the CDR3: TGTGCCAGCAGCCGAGCAGTTTCTAGCACAGATACGCAGTATTTT. Translating gives CASSRAVSSTDTQYF.

This clonotype was counted many times. In DNA, the CDR3 is TGTGCCAGCAGCTTAGAGAACAGATTCAATCAGCCCCAGCATTTT. Translating it yields CASSLENRFNQPQHF. This chain connects TRBV7-2 to TRBJ1-5, with D unclear. The germline CDR1 and CDR2 sequences are SGHTA and FQGNSA. This CDR3 has 15 amino acids. Trimming shortened V by 1 base and J by 3 bases, and 10 bases separated the two germline ends.

This clonotype was recorded a few times. The V call is TRBV3-1, the J call TRBJ2-1; D is perhaps TRBD2 (6 bases). The CDR3 covers 15 residues. Trimming removed 4 bases from V and 0 bases from J, with 10 bases in between. Germline V CDR1 and CDR2: LGHDT, YNNKEL (reference sequence). The chain's CDR3 is CASSLRGNSYNEQFF. The CDR3 DNA reads TGTGCCAGCAGCCTTCGGGGGAACTCCTACAATGAGCAGTTCTTC.

This clonotype was counted ten times or more. For the CDR3, the DNA is TGTGCCAGCAGTCCAGGAGACGGGAGCTTGTACAATGAGCAGTTCTTC. This gives the protein CASSPGDGSLYNEQFF. The rearrangement joins TRBV6-4 to TRBJ2-1; D is possibly TRBD2 (6 bases). The CDR3 sequence is 16 residues long. Germline lookup yields CDR1 MRHNA and CDR2 SNTAGT. The V gene lost 5 bases and the J gene lost 4 bases, with 18 bases spanning the gap.

This clonotype was counted ten times or more. The rearrangement joins TRBV28 to TRBJ1-2; D gene uncertain. V was pared by 2 bases and J by 2 bases, with 15 bases between. CDR3 length: 16 residues. Looked up from germline, CDR1 is MDHEN and CDR2 is SYDVKM. The CDR3 loop reads CASSLPVSAGNYGYTF. For the CDR3, the DNA is TGTGCCAGCAGTTTACCGGTTAGTGCGGGAAACTATGGCTACACCTTC.

This clonotype has at least ten counts. The genes are TRBV5-1 and TRBJ2-6; D is unresolved. Germline V lookup: CDR1 SGHRS, CDR2 YFSETQ. Trimming removed 3 bases from V and 0 bases from J, with 7 bases in between. This CDR3 has 15 residues. The CDR3 spells CASSSRFSGANVLTF. The CDR3 DNA reads TGCGCCAGCAGCTCGAGGTTCTCTGGGGCCAACGTCCTGACTTTC.

This clonotype was observed at least ten times. The chain carries TRBV3-1 and TRBJ1-6, with 7 bases identical to TRBD1. CDR3 length equals 14 residues. Germline V gives CDR1 LGHDT, CDR2 YNNKEL (reference sequence). The J segment lost 9 bases and the V segment lost 8 bases, leaving 10 bases of the junction unmatched. The CDR3 spells CASATGTESSPLHF. CDR3 bases: TGTGCCAGCGCCACCGGGACAGAAAGTTCACCCCTCCACTTT.

V gene TRBV6-5 combines with J gene TRBJ1-5; D unresolved. The germline gives CDR1 MNHEY, CDR2 SVGAGI. With 6 bases removed from V and 4 bases from J, the gap between germline ends came to 10 bases. CDR3 length equals 13 residues. Here the CDR3 reads CASRSWLNQPQHF. The CDR3 bases are TGTGCCAGCAGGTCTTGGCTGAATCAGCCCCAGCATTTT.

This clonotype came up many times. The CDR3 DNA follows: TGTGCCAGCAGCTTAGGGACGGCCAACTATGGCTACACCTTC. It yields the protein CASSLGTANYGYTF. The chain recombines TRBV7-2 with TRBJ1-2, with no clear D. Per germline, CDR1 SGHTA and CDR2 FQGNSA. Between the trimmed V and J ends, which lost 1 base and 2 bases, there was a span of 8 bases. This CDR3 comprises 14 residues.

The chain joins TRBV29-1 to TRBJ2-2; D gene unclear. Trimming took off 5 bases at V and 1 base at J, with 11 bases between the two ends. Germline assignment: CDR1 SQVTM and CDR2 ANQGSEA. CDR3 length: 14 residues. CDR3 bases: TGCAGCGTTCGTCGTACAGAGAACACCGGGGAGCTGTTTTTT. Its translation is CSVRRTENTGELFF.

This clonotype was recorded at least ten times. The chain links TRBV7-8 to TRBJ2-2, with D maybe TRBD2 (5 bases). V lost 3 bases and J 9 bases, leaving 20 bases between the germline ends. The length of the CDR3 is 16 residues. Germline V gene sequence: CDR1 SGHVS, CDR2 FQNEAQ. CDR3 loop: CASSFSAGPGDRELFF. As DNA, the CDR3 is TGTGCCAGCAGCTTTTCGGCGGGCCCGGGTGACCGGGAGCTGTTTTTT.

About this clonotype: Its ends do not fully match the called genes, so a read error is possible. The chain has TRBV18 and TRBJ2-1, with TRBD2 as a possible D gene (5 bases). Germline V gene data show CDR1 as KGHSH and CDR2 as LQKENI. The CDR3 totals 11 residues. In DNA form, the CDR3 reads TGTGCCAGATCACCCGGGGATGAGCAGTTCTTC. This codes for CARSPGDEQFF.

The chain has TRBV19 and TRBJ1-1, with a weak D call TRBD1 (6 bases). The CDR3 contains 14 residues. V was pared by 8 bases and J by 0 bases, with 13 bases between. In germline, CDR1 is LNHDA, CDR2 SQIVND (reference sequence). CDR3 sequence (DNA): TGTGCCAGTGGCACAGGGATTTTGAACACTGAAGCTTTCTTT. Protein: CASGTGILNTEAFF.

This clonotype was counted ten times or more. The CDR3 sequence is CASSVKTGSYNEQFF. CDR3 DNA sequence: TGTGCCAGTAGTGTCAAGACAGGTTCCTACAATGAGCAGTTCTTC. The chain uses TRBV19 and TRBJ2-1; maybe TRBD1 (6 bases). Trimming removed 5 bases from V and 1 base from J, with 12 bases in between. Germline assignment: CDR1 LNHDA and CDR2 SQIVND (reference sequence). The CDR3 is 15 residues long.

This clonotype was counted ten times or more. The chain couples TRBV18 to TRBJ2-7, with TRBD1 as a possible D gene (5 bases). The germline gives CDR1 KGHSH, CDR2 LQKENI. Deletions cut 2 bases from V and 3 bases from J, with 11 bases between. This CDR3 region has 14 residues. CDR3 coding DNA: TGTGCCAGCTCACCAAGCGACAGTCTCTACGAGCAGTACTTC. Translating it yields CASSPSDSLYEQYF.

The sample holds many counts of this clonotype. The chain joins TRBV7-8 to TRBJ2-7; D is undetermined. Germline lookup yields CDR1 SGHVS and CDR2 FQNEAQ. Trimming shortened V by 1 base and J by 2 bases, and 3 bases separated the two germline ends. The CDR3 contains 12 residues. CDR3 protein: CASSLGTYEQYF. In DNA, the CDR3 is TGTGCCAGCAGCTTAGGGACCTACGAGCAGTACTTC.

This clonotype was seen repeatedly, ten times or more. The chain combines TRBV4-1 with TRBJ1-5, with D tentatively TRBD1 (6 bases). The CDR3 length is 15 residues. Trimming removed 3 bases at V and 2 bases at J, with 11 bases between. Germline CDR1 is MGHRA and CDR2 is YSYEKL. CDR3 region: CASSHRTEGNQPQHF. The DNA for the CDR3 is TGCGCCAGCAGCCATAGGACAGAAGGCAATCAGCCCCAGCATTTT.